This TCR beta chain emerged from a study of OX40 agonist ivuxolimab in advanced cancers. Study-level background: From roughly 20 to 79 years was the age range, with a mean of around 60 years, and 65% to 90% were male.

Germline CDR1 is SQVTM and CDR2 is ANQGSEA. Trimming removed 4 bases from V and 2 bases from J; junction bases left unmatched: 2. The length of the CDR3 is 12 residues. Profiled with immunoSEQ multiplex PCR; TCRdb holds only in-frame clones, not every one. The data hold 90,000 to 120,000 clones, with around 93% observed a single time. Comment on this clone: At the DNA level, this CDR3 is encoded by other sequences in the same sample as well.

The sample in question was CD4+ or CD8+ T cells sorted from blood, obtained in a trial of the OX40 agonist ivuxolimab. The receptor was derived from an adult with an advanced solid tumor such as melanoma, head and neck, liver or kidney cancer. The chain employs TRBV29-1 and TRBJ2-7; 7 bases align to TRBD1. CDR3 residues: CSVGTGAYEQYF. The CDR3 bases are TGCAGCGTTGGGACAGGAGCCTACGAGCAGTACTTC.